Below, 26 T cell receptor beta chains from the same sample are listed, as sequenced in a study of cytomegalovirus exposure and HLA in healthy donors. It was with 60 Vbeta and 13 Jbeta primers that the PCR ran. Some clones are missing from TCRdb's copy, which holds only in-frame ones; the method was immunoSEQ multiplex PCR. The sample comprises 200,000 to 250,000 clones, 60% to 85% of which are singletons, and 15% to 19% rests with the top ten. The sequenced sample consisted of PBMCs. These receptors were collected from a man aged 40-49 years in good health and CMV-seronegative.

The V call is TRBV7-2, the J call TRBJ2-2; 8 bases map to TRBD1. CDR3 length: 15 residues. Trimming at V came to 5 bases and at J to 6 bases, leaving 8 bases not matched to a gene. The germline V gene has CDR1 SGHTA and CDR2 FQGNSA. CDR3 in DNA: TGTGCCAGCAGCGCCCGGACAGGGTTTGCCGGGGAGCTGTTTTTT. Protein product: CASSARTGFAGELFF.

This sequence joins TRBV29-1 and TRBJ1-1; D ambiguous. The CDR3 extends over 13 amino acids. In germline, CDR1 is SQVTM, CDR2 ANQGSEA. Trimming cost V 4 bases and J 0 bases, with 9 bases left between them. CDR3 coding DNA: TGCAGCGTTGTCCCTACAGTGAACACTGAAGCTTTCTTT. Its protein product is CSVVPTVNTEAFF.

The CDR3 sequence: CASSVLAGALNEQFF. The CDR3 DNA sequence: TGTGCCAGCAGTGTTCTAGCGGGGGCGCTTAATGAGCAGTTCTTC. The chain recombines TRBV6-4 with TRBJ2-1; TRBD2 aligns across 10 bases. V dropped 4 bases and J dropped 7; count of bases not matched to a gene: 7. Germline lookup yields CDR1 MRHNA and CDR2 SNTAGT. This CDR3 contains 15 residues.

V usage is TRBV27 and J usage is TRBJ2-7, with 11 bases that match TRBD2. The trim removed 3 bases at V and 0 bases at J, leaving 7 bases unmatched. CDR3 length: 17 amino acids. Germline lookup yields CDR1 MNHEY and CDR2 SMNVEV (reference sequence). Here the CDR3 reads CASSFLYSGRASYEQYF. DNA of the CDR3: TGTGCCAGCAGTTTCCTGTATAGCGGGAGGGCCTCCTACGAGCAGTACTTC.

CDR3 bases: TGTGCCAGCAGTCGGGTTTGGGAGACCCAGTACTTC. Protein sequence: CASSRVWETQYF. J is TRBJ2-5 and V is TRBV28; D uncertain. Trimming took 5 bases from V and 5 from J, leaving 9 bases between them. CDR3 size: 12 residues. Germline V lookup: CDR1 MDHEN, CDR2 SYDVKM. Variable domain in full (rest from reference TRBV28 and TRBJ2-5): DVKVTQSSRYLVKRTGEKVFLECVQDMDHENMFWYRQDPGLGLRLIYFSYDVKMKEKGDIPEGYSVSREKKERFSLILESASTNQTSMYLCASSRVWETQYFGPGTRLLVL.

The chain employs TRBV21-1 and TRBJ1-5; the table's D call, TRBD1, was not checked against the DNA. TRBV21-1 is a listed pseudogene. The CDR3 loop spans 18 amino acids. The CDR3 reads CASSAPRVGSESYQPQHF. DNA of the CDR3: TGTGCCAGCAGCGCACCCAGGGTCGGGTCAGAGAGTTATCAGCCCCAGCATTTT.

Concerning this clone itself: This sample also contains other DNA sequences that code for the same CDR3. The chain joins TRBV6-1 to TRBJ2-5; 11 bases fit TRBD2. After removal of 9 bases from V and 1 base from J, the junction contained 4 bases not matched to a gene. Looked up from germline, CDR1 is MNHNS and CDR2 is SASEGT. CDR3 length: 14 amino acids. The CDR3 here is CASRTSGSQETQYF. In nucleotides, the CDR3 is TGTGCCAGTCGGACTAGCGGGTCCCAAGAGACCCAGTACTTC.

The chain couples TRBV11-2 to TRBJ1-2; D not certain. The CDR3 sequence is 14 residues long. V shed 7 bases and J shed 6 bases, with 18 bases lying between them. The germline V gene encodes CDR1 SGHAT and CDR2 FQNNGV. The CDR3 sequence: CASTTPRRVDGYTF. CDR3 DNA: TGTGCCAGCACAACGCCCCGAAGAGTAGATGGCTACACCTTC.

The chain employs TRBV5-4 and TRBJ2-7, with D possibly being TRBD2 (5 bases). This CDR3 has 13 amino acids. Between the trimmed V and J ends, which lost 5 bases and 3 bases, there was a span of 12 bases. Per the germline V gene, CDR1 is SGHNT and CDR2 is YYREEE (reference sequence). In nucleotides, the CDR3 is TGTGCCAGCAGTAAGGAGACTAACTACGAGCAGTACTTC. This translates into CASSKETNYEQYF.

The V gene is TRBV10-2, the J gene TRBJ2-1; D might be TRBD2 (5 bases). The V gene's germline CDR1 is WSHSY and CDR2 SAAADI. V was pared by 1 base and J by 7 bases, with 11 bases between. The CDR3 is made up of 14 amino acids. The CDR3 loop reads CASSEYWSGNEQFF. CDR3 bases: TGCGCCAGCAGTGAGTATTGGTCGGGGAATGAGCAGTTCTTC.

The CDR3 sequence is CASTPGQTTNYGYTF. The CDR3, as DNA: TGCGCCAGCACCCCGGGACAGACTACTAACTATGGCTACACCTTC. The chain recombines TRBV5-1 with TRBJ1-2, with TRBD1 identical over 7 bases. This CDR3 comprises 15 residues. Germline lookup yields CDR1 SGHRS and CDR2 YFSETQ. Germline trimming cut 6 bases from V and 0 bases from J; bases unmatched to any gene: 8.

V usage is TRBV27 and J usage is TRBJ2-7; a weak D match, TRBD1 (6 bases). V was shortened by 4 bases and J by 6 bases, with 16 bases between the two germline ends. The germline V gene encodes CDR1 MNHEY and CDR2 SMNVEV (reference sequence). This CDR3 has 14 residues. CDR3 sequence reads: CASSYDRRSTEQYF. CDR3 sequence (DNA): TGTGCCAGCAGTTATGACAGGAGGTCCACCGAGCAGTACTTC.

The chain combines TRBV28 with TRBJ1-2; no clear D. V was trimmed by 5 bases and J by 4 bases, leaving 14 bases between them. Germline lookup yields CDR1 MDHEN and CDR2 SYDVKM. The CDR3 runs 14 residues. The CDR3 DNA sequence: TGTGCCAGCAGTCCCCCTCGGTTTGGCTATGGCTACACCTTC. It specifies CASSPPRFGYGYTF.

The sample holds one count of this clone. An end of the junction differs from the germline gene, which may be a read error. The V gene is TRBV6-6, the J gene TRBJ1-1, with 9 bases aligning to TRBD1. The V gene's germline CDR1 is MNHNY and CDR2 SVGAGI (reference sequence). CDR3 length equals 15 residues. The CDR3 here is CASSSVGQGNAEAFF. CDR3 DNA: TGTGCCAGCAGTTCGGTCGGACAGGGGAACGCTGAAGCTTTCTTT.

The CDR3 region is CAWSVLTSGVYNEQFF. The CDR3 DNA reads as TGTGCCTGGAGTGTTTTGACTAGCGGGGTTTACAATGAGCAGTTCTTC. V usage is TRBV30 and J usage is TRBJ2-1; 11 bases are a match to TRBD2. The CDR3 length is 16 residues. Trimming removed 0 bases from V and 4 bases from J; junction bases left unmatched: 5. Germline V lookup: CDR1 GTSNPN, CDR2 SVGIG (reference sequence). Together with reference TRBV30 and TRBJ2-1, the CDR3 gives the full variable domain: SQTIHQWPATLVQPVGSPLSLECTVEGTSNPNLYWYRQAAGRGLQLLFYSVGIGQISSEVPQNLSASRPQDRQFILSSKKLLLSDSGFYLCAWSVLTSGVYNEQFFGPGTRLTVL.

The chain links TRBV19 to TRBJ1-5; D unresolved. Germline-derived CDR1 and CDR2 are LNHDA and SQIVND (reference sequence). Between the trimmed V and J ends, which lost 5 bases and 0 bases, there was a span of 11 bases. This CDR3 contains 15 residues. Here the CDR3 reads CASSQRDYSNQPQHF. The CDR3 nucleotides read TGTGCCAGTAGTCAACGGGATTATAGCAATCAGCCCCAGCATTTT. Supplemented by reference TRBV19 and TRBJ1-5, the full variable domain reads DGGITQSPKYLFRKEGQNVTLSCEQNLNHDAMYWYRQDPGQGLRLIYYSQIVNDFQKGDIAEGYSVSREKKESFPLTVTSAQKNPTAFYLCASSQRDYSNQPQHFGDGTRLSIL.

About this clone itself: One junction end does not reproduce the germline sequence, and a read error may be involved. The chain uses TRBV20-1 and TRBJ1-2, with a tentative D call TRBD1 (6 bases). Germline CDR1 is DFQATT and CDR2 is SNEGSKA (reference sequence). The CDR3 runs to 10 residues. The chain's CDR3 is CSASSGGTSF. The DNA for the CDR3 is TGCAGTGCTAGTTCTGGTGGGACAAGCTTC.

The rearrangement links TRBV27 to TRBJ1-2; 7 nucleotides match TRBD1. The CDR3 has 15 residues. V lost 6 bases to trimming and J lost 0 bases; unmatched junction nucleotides: 7. Looked up from germline, CDR1 is MNHEY and CDR2 is SMNVEV (reference sequence). CDR3 residues: CASSYAGGSNYGYTF. The CDR3 DNA sequence: TGTGCCAGCAGCTACGCAGGGGGATCTAACTATGGCTACACCTTC.

J is TRBJ2-1 and V is TRBV6-1; the match to TRBD1 covers 7 bases. CDR3 size: 15 residues. With 1 base clipped from V and 5 bases from J, the junction kept 5 bases outside the gene matches. Germline assignment: CDR1 MNHNS and CDR2 SASEGT. The CDR3 coding sequence is TGTGCCAGCAGTGAAGAGAGGGGGCCGCACAATGAGCAGTTCTTC. This gives the protein CASSEERGPHNEQFF.

The chain employs TRBV6-4 and TRBJ2-3; 10 bases are a match to TRBD2. Germline CDR1 MRHNA, CDR2 SNTAGT. CDR3 size: 16 residues. Losses at the gene ends were 0 bases for V and 7 bases for J; bases not matched to a gene: 7. The CDR3 DNA reads as TGTGCCAGCAGTGACTCGGGTAGCGGGGGGTATAATACGCAGTATTTT. Translation: CASSDSGSGGYNTQYF.

This rearrangement joins TRBV9 to TRBJ2-5; D is unresolved. Germline V CDR1 and CDR2: SGDLS, YYNGEE. V was trimmed by 0 bases and J by 5 bases, leaving 14 bases between them. The CDR3 sequence is 15 residues long. This CDR3 reads CASSVAPTVSETQYF. Here the CDR3 DNA reads TGTGCCAGCAGCGTAGCTCCTACAGTCTCGGAGACCCAGTACTTC. The variable domain in full, completed from reference TRBV9 and TRBJ2-5, reads DSGVTQTPKHLITATGQRVTLRCSPRSGDLSVYWYQQSLDQGLQFLIQYYNGEERAKGNILERFSAQQFPDLHSELNLSSLELGDSALYFCASSVAPTVSETQYFGPGTRLLVL.

CDR3: CASSATHTGFTGNTIYF. DNA of the CDR3: TGTGCCAGCAGCGCTACCCACACAGGGTTCACTGGAAACACCATATATTTT. This chain connects TRBV7-6 to TRBJ1-3; TRBD1 might be the D (6 bases). The V end lost 5 bases, the J end lost 2 bases, and 19 bases lay between the germline ends. Germline assignment: CDR1 SGHVS and CDR2 FNYEAQ. The CDR3 is 17 amino acids.

V is TRBV7-8 and J is TRBJ1-1; D might be TRBD1 (6 bases). CDR1 and CDR2 from the germline V gene are SGHVS and FQNEAQ. The CDR3 covers 14 residues. Trimming pared 0 bases from V and 4 bases from J, leaving 9 bases between. The CDR3 DNA is TGTGCCAGCAGCTTAGCGAGAGGGGGCACTGAAGCTTTCTTT. Protein product: CASSLARGGTEAFF.

The V call is TRBV6-6, the J call TRBJ2-1; D may be TRBD1 (6 bases). The germline gives CDR1 MNHNY, CDR2 SVGAGI (reference sequence). V was trimmed by 6 bases and J by 5 bases, leaving 11 bases between them. This CDR3 contains 13 residues. The CDR3 nucleotides read TGTGCCAGCAGATGGGGACACAACAATGAGCAGTTCTTC. It encodes CASRWGHNNEQFF.

The rearrangement uses TRBV7-6 and TRBJ2-5; 7 nucleotides match TRBD1. V shed 0 bases and J 4 bases; nucleotides not matched to a gene: 8. The CDR3 covers 16 residues. Germline-derived CDR1 and CDR2 are SGHVS and FNYEAQ. The CDR3 here is CASSLAFSSGGETQYF. For the CDR3, the DNA is TGTGCCAGCAGCTTAGCGTTTTCGTCAGGGGGAGAGACCCAGTACTTC.

In regard to this clone: In the same sample, other DNA sequences code for this CDR3. CDR3 sequence reads: CASSGTSGRTYEQYF. As DNA, the CDR3 is TGTGCCAGCAGTGGGACTAGCGGGAGGACATACGAGCAGTACTTC. The chain combines TRBV2 with TRBJ2-7; TRBD2 aligns across 14 bases. This CDR3 contains 15 residues. The V gene's germline CDR1 is SNHLY and CDR2 FYNNEI. V was pared by 4 bases and J by 4 bases, with 3 bases of the junction left unmatched.